One and the same sample provided the 17 T cell receptor beta chains below, sequenced in a study of T cells in women clearing cervical HPV infection (dated by TCRdb to 2016 to 2019). The method behind the library was the immunoSEQ multiplex PCR assay. The source is immuneACCESS, and TCRdb retained only in-frame sequences with V and J called. Part of the clones is not carried over; for the studies checked, unresolved V genes explain less than half of this, and the remainder is unexplained. The table kept for this sample lists approximately 28,000 clones. The ten biggest clones cover roughly 2.8% of the sample. Sequencing used blood buffy coat. These receptors were obtained from a woman aged 18 to 75 with a cervical HPV16 infection that either progressed to CIN3+ or cleared (not recorded which).

To note about this clone: The read halts 3 residues ahead of the CDR3 end, with the missing end drawn from the germline J gene. The same CDR3 also results from other DNA sequences found in this sample. V is TRBV12-3 or TRBV12-4 and J is TRBJ1-3; D unresolved. CDR3 length: 14 amino acids. V was trimmed by 8 bases and J by 1 base, leaving 12 bases between them. The CDR3 spells CASSPGLSGNTIYF. The CDR3 DNA, read in part, is TGTGCCAGCTCCCCGGGGTTGTCTGGAAACACC.

Worth noting for this clone: The read halts 3 residues ahead of the CDR3 end, with the missing end drawn from the germline J gene. V and J are TRBV4-2 and TRBJ1-4, with 7 bases matching TRBD1. The CDR3 is made up of 17 amino acids. V shed 4 bases and J 0 bases; nucleotides not matched to a gene: 8. In germline, CDR1 is LGHNA, CDR2 YNFKEQ. Partial CDR3 DNA: TGTGCCAGCAGCCCGGGACAGTCAATTGCAACTAATGAAAAA. This codes for CASSPGQSIATNEK. The full CDR3 protein reads CASSPGQSIATNEKLFF.

Of note for this clone: The read stops 3 residues short of the end of the CDR3; the missing end is completed from the germline J gene. This chain connects TRBV5-4 to TRBJ1-6; TRBD1 matches at 8 bases. V lost 1 base and J lost 8; bases outside the gene matches: 5. The CDR3 runs to 15 residues. In germline, CDR1 is SGHNT, CDR2 YYREEE (reference sequence). Partial CDR3 DNA: TGTGCCAGCAGCTTGAAGACAGGGGATTATTCACCC. It encodes CASSLKTGDYSP. The whole CDR3 protein reads CASSLKTGDYSPLHF.

Comment on this clone: The CDR3 end is not reached by the read, which stops 3 residues before it; the germline J gene fills it in. The chain has TRBV5-1 and TRBJ2-5, with TRBD1 matching over 7 bases. The J segment lost 5 bases and the V segment lost 3 bases, leaving 10 bases of the junction unmatched. There are 15 residues in the CDR3. CDR1 SGHRS and CDR2 YFSETQ come from the germline V gene. The sequenced CDR3 bases are TGCGCCAGCAGCTCAGACAGGGTCGGGGTGGAGACC. Translating it yields CASSSDRVGVET. The full CDR3 sequence reads CASSSDRVGVETQYF.

The sequenced part of the CDR3 DNA is TGTGCCAGCAGTGAACGGGCCTACGAG. Residues: CASSERAYE. Given in full, the CDR3 is CASSERAYEQYF. This rearrangement joins TRBV2 to TRBJ2-7; D gene uncertain. The read ends 3 residues before the CDR3 terminus; that terminus is restored from the germline J gene. In germline, CDR1 is SNHLY, CDR2 FYNNEI. V gave up 2 bases and J gave up 2 bases, with 4 bases separating them. The CDR3 runs to 12 residues.

As for this clone: The observed sequence ends 3 residues before the CDR3 terminus, with the missing tail filled in from the germline J gene. The genes are TRBV20-1 and TRBJ2-1, with TRBD1 identical over 8 bases. Germline-derived CDR1 and CDR2 are DFQATT and SNEGSKA (reference sequence). After removal of 5 bases from V and 4 bases from J, the junction contained 10 bases not matched to a gene. The CDR3 runs 15 residues. Incomplete CDR3 DNA: TGCAGTGCTTTTTCCCCAGGGGGCTTTTACAATGAG. It specifies CSAFSPGGFYNE. The CDR3 in full is CSAFSPGGFYNEQFF.

Details on this clone: The observed sequence ends 3 residues before the CDR3 terminus, with the missing tail filled in from the germline J gene. V usage is TRBV5-1 and J usage is TRBJ2-1; TRBD2 agrees at 13 bases. CDR3 size: 16 residues. V lost 0 bases, J lost 6 bases, and 3 bases stayed unmatched. The V gene's germline CDR1 is SGHRS and CDR2 YFSETQ. CDR3 DNA (partial): TGCGCCAGCAGCTTGGAACTAGCGGGAGGGGGCAATGAG. This translates into CASSLELAGGGNE. The whole CDR3 sequence is CASSLELAGGGNEQFF.

Comment on this clone: The sequenced fragment ends 3 residues before the CDR3 boundary, so the rest is inferred from the germline J gene. The rearrangement links TRBV6-1 to TRBJ2-7; 8 bases are a match to TRBD2. The V gene's germline CDR1 is MNHNS and CDR2 SASEGT. The CDR3 is 15 amino acids. V dropped 2 bases and J dropped 4; count of bases not matched to a gene: 7. CDR3 loop: CASSESSGSGYEQYF. The CDR3 bases that were read are TGTGCCAGCAGTGAATCAAGCGGGAGTGGATACGAG.

As concerns this clone: Read data end 3 residues before the CDR3 end; the end is taken from the germline J gene. V and J are TRBV10-2 and TRBJ2-1; the match to TRBD2 covers 7 bases. The CDR3 contains 14 residues. With 7 bases clipped from V and 2 bases from J, the junction kept 5 bases outside the gene matches. The V gene's germline CDR1 is WSHSY and CDR2 SAAADI. Incomplete CDR3 DNA: TGCGCCAGCACCAGGGAGGGCACCTACAATGAG. Its translation: CASTREGTYNE. The full CDR3 reads CASTREGTYNEQFF.

As to this clone: The observed sequence ends 3 residues before the CDR3 terminus, with the missing tail filled in from the germline J gene. The V and J genes are TRBV30 and TRBJ1-1; D is unresolved. Germline loops: CDR1 GTSNPN, CDR2 SVGIG (reference sequence). V was shortened by 2 bases and J by 3 bases, with 10 bases between the two germline ends. There are 13 residues in the CDR3. The CDR3 bases that were read are TGTGCCTGGAGTCCGTCCCCCCACACTGAA. It is translated as CAWSPSPHTE. The full CDR3 protein is CAWSPSPHTEAFF.

Details on this clone: The sequence runs out 3 residues before the end of the CDR3; the remainder is reconstructed from the germline J gene. The chain recombines TRBV20-1 with TRBJ1-5; TRBD1 matches at 9 bases. This CDR3 has 13 amino acids. V was clipped by 4 bases and J by 5 bases; unmatched bases: 3. Germline V lookup: CDR1 DFQATT, CDR2 SNEGSKA (reference sequence). The sequenced part of the CDR3 DNA is TGCAGTGCTATGGGACAGGGAGATCAGCCC. Its translation is CSAMGQGDQP. The CDR3 reads in full as CSAMGQGDQPQHF.

Details on this clone: The read finishes 3 residues shy of the CDR3 end, and the germline J gene is used to complete it. The chain carries TRBV5-5 and TRBJ2-1, with TRBD2 identical over 9 bases. Germline CDR1 is SGHKS and CDR2 is YYEKEE (reference sequence). V was pared by 4 bases and J by 8 bases, with 7 bases of the junction left unmatched. The CDR3 spans 14 residues. The CDR3 protein is CASSPAGGGDEQFF. CDR3 DNA (partial): TGTGCCAGCAGCCCAGCTGGCGGGGGGGATGAG. Full variable domain (missing parts from reference TRBV5-5 and TRBJ2-1): DAGVTQSPTHLIKTRGQQVTLRCSPISGHKSVSWYQQVLGQGPQFIFQYYEKEERGRGNFPDRFSARQFPNYSSELNVNALLLGDSALYLCASSPAGGGDEQFFGPGTRLTVL.

As regards this clone: The read is 3 residues too short to cover the CDR3 end, so that end is filled in from the germline J gene. This rearrangement joins TRBV12-5 to TRBJ2-6; D is unclear. V lost 3 bases to trimming and J lost 4 bases, with 4 bases between them. CDR1 and CDR2 (germline): LGHNT, FRNRAP. The CDR3 consists of 13 residues. The DNA read from the CDR3 is TGTGCTAGTGGTTTCTCCGGGGCCAACGTC. It translates to CASGFSGANV. The entire CDR3 reads CASGFSGANVLTF.

As to this clone: The read ends 3 residues before the CDR3 terminus; that terminus is restored from the germline J gene. The chain uses TRBV2 and TRBJ2-3; 8 bases agree with TRBD1. The CDR3 is 15 amino acids. Trimming removed 4 bases from V and 0 bases from J; junction bases left unmatched: 3. In germline, CDR1 is SNHLY, CDR2 FYNNEI. The CDR3 spells CASSADRASTDTQYF. The DNA read from the CDR3 is TGTGCCAGCAGTGCGGACAGGGCTAGCACAGATACG.

Details on this clone: The read ends 3 residues before the CDR3 terminus; that terminus is restored from the germline J gene. This chain links TRBV7-2 with TRBJ1-2; TRBD1 agrees at 10 bases. This CDR3 has 13 amino acids. V trimming: 5 bases; J trimming: 5 bases; junction bases outside the gene matches: 2. CDR1 and CDR2 (germline): SGHTA, FQGNSA. CDR3 in amino acids: CASSMDRGYGYTF. Incomplete CDR3 DNA: TGTGCCAGCAGCATGGACAGGGGGTATGGC.

A word on this clone: The read ends 3 residues early relative to the CDR3; the germline J gene fills the gap. J is TRBJ2-7 and V is TRBV5-1; TRBD2 might be the D (6 bases). Germline V gene lookup returns CDR1 SGHRS and CDR2 YFSETQ. CDR3 size: 15 residues. Deletions cut 0 bases from V and 1 base from J, with 11 bases between. The sequenced CDR3 bases are TGCGCCAGCAGCTTGGACGGGGGAAAATCCTACGAG. Translating gives CASSLDGGKSYE. The entire CDR3 sequence reads CASSLDGGKSYEQYF.

In regard to this clone: The CDR3 extends 3 residues past the end of the read, so its final part is completed from the germline J gene. This chain links TRBV7-9 with TRBJ1-3; 9 bases are shared with TRBD1. After removal of 5 bases from V and 1 base from J, the junction contained 3 bases not matched to a gene. The germline gives CDR1 SEHNR, CDR2 FQNEAQ (reference sequence). There are 15 residues in the CDR3. The sequenced part of the CDR3 DNA is TGTGCCAGCAGCCCCGGGACAGGGTCTGGAAACACC. Translation: CASSPGTGSGNT. The entire CDR3 sequence reads CASSPGTGSGNTIYF.